Listed below are T cell receptor beta chains from one sample, sequenced in a study of T-cell memory formation after mild COVID-19. TCRdb used MiXCR to reprocess the 5' RACE reads, holding one entry per CDR3 protein. The table records hundreds of thousands of distinct CDR3 sequences, approximately 15% of them present only once. Specimen: PBMCs or a T cell subset sorted from them (not recorded which). These receptors were collected from a young man who had mild COVID-19 (a few samples of this study predate the infection). Cell type and time point are not known. CDR3s include the opening cysteine and the closing phenylalanine or tryptophan. A D gene is named only where the DNA matches it firmly. The size of a clone is reported for some rows only, either as once, few or many, or as a class for expanded clones.

TRBD1	TRBV10-3	TRBJ1-3	few	TGTGCCATCTCAGACAGGGTGTTCTCTGGAAACACCATATATTTT	CAISDRVFSGNTIYF
-	TRBV15	TRBJ1-5	few	TGTGCCACCAGCAGTAGGGGGATCAATCAGCCCCAGCATTTT	CATSSRGINQPQHF
-	TRBV5-1	TRBJ1-1	-	TGCGCCAGCAGCTCCCGGGACCCCTGGGGCCCTGAAGCTTTCTTT	CASSSRDPWGPEAFF
-	TRBV5-1	TRBJ2-5	few	TGCGCCAGCAGCCCTTCATGGGGGCCGCGGGAGACCCAGTACTTC	CASSPSWGPRETQYF
-	TRBV12-3/TRBV12-4	TRBJ1-5	-	TGTGCCAGCAGTTTGCGGGAAGGTCAGCCCCAGCATTTT	CASSLREGQPQHF
TRBD1	TRBV7-6	TRBJ1-4	-	TGTGCCAGCAGCTTTTTTCCTTTGACAGGGGTTAATGAAAAACTGTTTTTT	CASSFFPLTGVNEKLFF
-	TRBV29-1	TRBJ2-1	-	TGCAGCGTTAGGACAGCTAACAATGAGCAGTTCTTC	CSVRTANNEQFF
TRBD2	TRBV4-1	TRBJ2-7	many	TGCGCCAGCAGCCCTGCCGGGGGGGCCTACGAGCAGTACTTC	CASSPAGGAYEQYF
-	TRBV7-2	TRBJ1-1	many	TGTGCCAGCAGCTTAACACAAGGTGATAGTGAAGCTTTCTTT	CASSLTQGDSEAFF
-	TRBV2	TRBJ2-5	-	TGTGCCAGCACTGGCGAAGAGACCCAGTACTTC	CASTGEETQYF
-	TRBV4-3	TRBJ1-2	-	TGCGCCAGCAGCTCCGTTTTGGGGGCACGCAACTATGGCTACACCTTC	CASSSVLGARNYGYTF
TRBD2	TRBV4-3	TRBJ2-1	many	TGCGCCAGCAGCCAAGATCCTAGCGGGGGCTACAATGAGCAGTTCTTC	CASSQDPSGGYNEQFF
TRBD1	TRBV6-5	TRBJ1-1	many	TGTGCCAGCAGTCCCACAGGGGTTACTGAAGCTTTCTTT	CASSPTGVTEAFF
TRBD2	TRBV20-1	TRBJ2-4	few	TGCAGTGCCACAGGACTAGCGGGGGTCCAAAACATTCAGTACTTC	CSATGLAGVQNIQYF
-	TRBV5-1	TRBJ2-1	many	TGCGCCAGCAGCTCCCGAGGGGACGGGACCAATGAGCAGTTCTTC	CASSSRGDGTNEQFF
TRBD2	TRBV4-1	TRBJ2-3	-	TGCGCCAGCAGCCAAGGGGCTAGCGGGGCGGAAGATACGCAGTATTTT	CASSQGASGAEDTQYF
-	TRBV20-1	TRBJ2-4	few	TGCAGTGCTAGCGTCACCACTAACATTCAGTACTTC	CSASVTTNIQYF
TRBD1	TRBV29-1	TRBJ1-6	-	TGCAGCGTGGGGGACAGGATAAATTCACCCCTCCACTTT	CSVGDRINSPLHF
-	TRBV11-2	TRBJ1-1	few	TGTGCCAGCAGCTCCGACAGGTCAGCTGAAGCTTTCTTT	CASSSDRSAEAFF
-	TRBV12-3/TRBV12-4	TRBJ1-1	few	TGTGCCAGCAGTTTTAAGAGCTACACTGAAGCTTTCTTT	CASSFKSYTEAFF
TRBD2	TRBV9	TRBJ2-5	-	TGTGCCAGCAGCGTAGGGAATAGCGGGACCATCCAAGGGACCCAGTACTTC	CASSVGNSGTIQGTQYF
-	TRBV28	TRBJ2-6	few	TGTGCCAGCAGTTCAAGCGCCGGGACGGTCTCTGGGGCCAACGTCCTGACTTTC	CASSSSAGTVSGANVLTF
-	TRBV18	TRBJ1-2	-	TGTGCCAGCTCACCACCCTTTCAAAGGGACGGCTACACCTTC	CASSPPFQRDGYTF
-	TRBV5-5	TRBJ1-5	-	TGTGCCAGCAGCTTGGACGGGCGTCGAAATAGCAATCAGCCCCAGCATTTT	CASSLDGRRNSNQPQHF
-	TRBV7-3	TRBJ2-3	-	TGTGCCAGCAGTTCAACGGGGGCTTCCGGGGATACGCAGTATTTT	CASSSTGASGDTQYF
-	TRBV4-1	TRBJ1-2	-	TGCGCCAGCAGCCACCCAGCGGGTAAGGACTATGGCTACACCTTC	CASSHPAGKDYGYTF
TRBD1	TRBV27	TRBJ2-7	few	TGTGCCAGCAGTTCAATCGGCCAGACAGGGAAAACCTACGAGCAGTACTTC	CASSSIGQTGKTYEQYF
-	TRBV5-4	TRBJ2-7	-	TGTGCCAGCAGCTTACGGGGGACCTACGAGCAGTACTTC	CASSLRGTYEQYF
-	TRBV7-2	TRBJ2-5	-	TGTGCCAGCAGCCCTGGCCCGCCGGGGGAGACCCAGTACTTC	CASSPGPPGETQYF
-	TRBV5-4	TRBJ2-3	-	TGTGCCAGCAGCTTGGCCGGAGGCAGGGGACCCACAGATACGCAGTATTTT	CASSLAGGRGPTDTQYF
-	TRBV4-3	TRBJ2-1	-	TGCGCCAGCAGCCAAGATCCTACAGATTACAATGAGCAGTTCTTC	CASSQDPTDYNEQFF
-	TRBV10-3	TRBJ2-1	-	TGTGCCATCAGTGAAAGGGGGGAGCAGTTCTTC	CAISERGEQFF
TRBD1	TRBV6-5	TRBJ2-2	-	TGTGCCAGCGCAGGGGACAGGGGGTCGCGAGGCACCGGGGAGCTGTTTTTT	CASAGDRGSRGTGELFF
-	TRBV7-2	TRBJ2-6	many	TGTGCCAGCAGCTTAGATGAGACCGTCCTGACTTTC	CASSLDETVLTF
TRBD1	TRBV29-1	TRBJ1-2	-	TGCAGCGTGGGACATTCGACAGGGAACTATGGCTACACCTTC	CSVGHSTGNYGYTF
-	TRBV7-2	TRBJ2-5	many	TGTGCCAGCAGCCCGCCGGGGGTGGGGGCCCAGTACTTC	CASSPPGVGAQYF
-	TRBV6-5	TRBJ1-2	-	TGTGCCAGCAGTTACTCGTCCCATCCTGGGATGGGCTACACCTTC	CASSYSSHPGMGYTF
-	TRBV12-3/TRBV12-4	TRBJ2-1	many	TGTGCCAGCACCCCCCAACGCTACAATGAGCAGTTCTTC	CASTPQRYNEQFF
-	TRBV6-2/TRBV6-3	TRBJ1-4	-	TGTGCCAGCAGACTCGACAGCGAAAAACTGTTTTTT	CASRLDSEKLFF
-	TRBV6-5	TRBJ1-6	-	TGTGCCAGCAGTTACTCGATGCAGGGGTTGGGGTCACCCCTCCACTTT	CASSYSMQGLGSPLHF
-	TRBV5-1	TRBJ2-2	many	TGCGCCAGCAGATCGGCTGACACCGGGGAGCTGTTTTTT	CASRSADTGELFF